These 23 T cell receptor beta chains were all obtained from the same sample, sequenced in a study of blood T cell repertoires in COVID-19. The protocol was immunoSEQ multiplex PCR, while the TCRdb copy is restricted to in-frame clones and leaves out a portion. The sample yields 110,000 to 150,000 clones, 75% to 90% seen once. The sequencing input was PBMCs or T cells enriched from blood (not recorded which). The receptors come from a man aged 55 to 69 who had recovered from COVID-19.

The chain recombines TRBV19 with TRBJ1-2; 8 bases line up with TRBD1. V trimming: 6 bases; J trimming: 8 bases; junction bases outside the gene matches: 8. The CDR3 covers 13 residues. CDR1 is LNHDA and CDR2 is SQIVND in the germline V gene (reference sequence). CDR3 in amino acids: CASRLRGHLGYTF. The CDR3 DNA is TGTGCCAGTAGGCTCAGGGGGCATTTGGGCTACACCTTC.

This clone was counted only a few times. This chain uses TRBV27 with TRBJ2-1; D unresolved. The CDR3 is 16 residues long. Looked up from germline, CDR1 is MNHEY and CDR2 is SMNVEV (reference sequence). Trimming cost V 1 base and J 3 bases, with 13 bases left between them. The CDR3 DNA sequence: TGTGCCAGCAGTTTATTATCGGGTAAAGACTACAATGAGCAGTTCTTC. Protein: CASSLLSGKDYNEQFF.

The rearrangement links TRBV27 to TRBJ1-6; a possible D gene is TRBD1 (5 bases). The CDR3 sequence is 14 residues long. Germline CDR1 reads MNHEY; CDR2 reads SMNVEV (reference sequence). Deletions cut 5 bases from V and 10 bases from J, with 15 bases between. The chain's CDR3 is CASSRDSFESPLHF. The CDR3 region has the DNA TGTGCCAGCAGTCGCGACAGTTTTGAATCACCCCTCCACTTT.

The rearrangement links TRBV27 to TRBJ2-1, with 9 bases aligning to TRBD1. Germline V gene sequence: CDR1 MNHEY, CDR2 SMNVEV (reference sequence). This CDR3 has 16 residues. V dropped 0 bases and J dropped 6; count of bases not matched to a gene: 6. In DNA, the CDR3 is TGTGCCAGCAGTTTATCCCGGGGGACAGGGCTCAATGAGCAGTTCTTC. Translated, it gives CASSLSRGTGLNEQFF.

The gene calls are TRBV6-2 or TRBV6-3 and TRBJ2-3, with 10 positions matching TRBD2. J gave up 4 bases and V 6 bases, and 4 bases lay outside the gene matches. This CDR3 spans 14 amino acids. The germline gives CDR1 MNHEY, CDR2 SVGEGT. The CDR3 DNA reads as TGTGCCAGCAGCCAAGCGGGAGGGTCAGATACGCAGTATTTT. Its protein product is CASSQAGGSDTQYF.

V gene TRBV7-9 combines with J gene TRBJ2-3; weak D call: TRBD2 (5 bases). The ends were cut back, 6 bases at V and 2 bases at J, with 12 bases in the middle. Germline CDR1 SEHNR, CDR2 FQNEAQ (reference sequence). The CDR3 totals 14 residues. Written as DNA, the CDR3 is TGTGCCAGCAGTCAAAGCGGCTACACAGATACGCAGTATTTT. Translated: CASSQSGYTDTQYF.

This clone was picked up one time. V is TRBV28 and J is TRBJ2-2, with 12 bases fitting TRBD2. The ends lost 5 bases at V and 4 bases at J; junction bases unmatched: 2. CDR1 and CDR2 from the germline V gene are MDHEN and SYDVKM. The CDR3 length is 15 residues. The CDR3 DNA reads as TGTGCCAGCAGTCTACTAGCGGGGGGCACCGGGGAGCTGTTTTTT. Encoded protein: CASSLLAGGTGELFF.

This sequence joins TRBV5-4 and TRBJ1-4; 7 bases agree with TRBD1. CDR3 length: 14 residues. J was trimmed by 4 bases and V by 3 bases; bases with no gene match: 3. Germline CDR1 reads SGHNT; CDR2 reads YYREEE (reference sequence). The CDR3 loop reads CASSSGTVNEKLFF. CDR3 coding DNA: TGTGCCAGCAGCTCCGGGACAGTTAATGAAAAACTGTTTTTT.

V is TRBV18 and J is TRBJ2-7; tentative D call: TRBD1 (5 bases). The V gene's germline CDR1 is KGHSH and CDR2 LQKENI. V dropped 2 bases and J dropped 1 base, with 12 bases sitting between them. The length of the CDR3 is 15 residues. CDR3 sequence reads: CASSPGQGNSYEQYF. CDR3 nucleotide sequence: TGTGCCAGCTCACCAGGGCAGGGAAATTCCTACGAGCAGTACTTC.

The CDR3 DNA sequence: TGTGCCAGCAGTTTGGGACAGCTCCAAGAGACCCAGTACTTC. Translated: CASSLGQLQETQYF. This chain joins TRBV9 and TRBJ2-5; 7 bases fit TRBD1. This CDR3 spans 14 amino acids. Germline loops: CDR1 SGDLS, CDR2 YYNGEE. Trimming removed 5 bases from V and 1 base from J; junction bases left unmatched: 5.

V is TRBV3-1 (or the pseudogene TRBV3-2) and J is TRBJ2-6; TRBD2 matches at 7 bases. Germline assignment: CDR1 LGHDT and CDR2 YNNKEL (reference sequence). CDR3 length: 18 amino acids. V lost 0 bases and J lost 2; bases outside the gene matches: 7. In nucleotides, the CDR3 is TGTGCCAGCAGCCAAGATCTGGGGGGAGGGCCTGGGGCCAACGTCCTGACTTTC. This translates into CASSQDLGGGPGANVLTF.

The V and J genes are TRBV15 and TRBJ2-5, with a weak D call TRBD1 (6 bases). This CDR3 contains 14 residues. V was shortened by 4 bases and J by 4 bases, with 13 bases between the two germline ends. Germline CDR1 reads LNHNV; CDR2 reads YYDKDF (reference sequence). The CDR3 DNA follows: TGTGCCACCAGCAACAGGGAAAATGTAGAGACCCAGTACTTC. Encoded protein: CATSNRENVETQYF.

The J gene is TRBJ2-7, the V gene TRBV18; a possible D gene is TRBD1 (6 bases). Trimming took off 6 bases at V and 3 bases at J, with 12 bases between the two ends. This CDR3 has 13 amino acids. Germline values: CDR1 KGHSH, CDR2 LQKENI. CDR3: CASSLGQNYEQYF. The CDR3 bases are TGTGCCAGCTCGCTCGGACAGAACTACGAGCAGTACTTC.

Written as DNA, the CDR3 is TGTGCCAGCAGTCTGCGACAAGAAGCTTTCTTT. Translating it yields CASSLRQEAFF. V usage is TRBV28 and J usage is TRBJ1-1; D gene unclear. The CDR3 sequence is 11 residues long. CDR1 and CDR2 from the germline V gene are MDHEN and SYDVKM. With 5 bases removed from V and 8 bases from J, the gap between germline ends came to 9 bases.

The V and J genes are TRBV19 and TRBJ1-6; D remains unclear. This CDR3 has 15 residues. Deletions cut 7 bases from V and 4 bases from J, with 14 bases between. CDR1 is LNHDA, CDR2 SQIVND, per germline (reference sequence). CDR3: CASTSTGEYNSPLHF. For the CDR3, the DNA is TGTGCCAGTACCTCAACCGGGGAATATAATTCACCCCTCCACTTT. The full variable domain, in which reference TRBV19 and TRBJ1-6 provide the parts outside the CDR3, is DGGITQSPKYLFRKEGQNVTLSCEQNLNHDAMYWYRQDPGQGLRLIYYSQIVNDFQKGDIAEGYSVSREKKESFPLTVTSAQKNPTAFYLCASTSTGEYNSPLHFGNGTRLTVT.

The V call is TRBV10-3, the J call TRBJ2-7, with D perhaps TRBD1 (6 bases). V lost 6 bases and J lost 3, with 9 bases in between. This CDR3 contains 12 residues. Germline CDR1 ENHRY, CDR2 SYGVKD. CDR3: CAISNRDYEQYF. CDR3 in DNA: TGTGCCATCAGCAACAGGGACTACGAGCAGTACTTC.

The chain uses TRBV2 and TRBJ1-1; 7 positions match TRBD1. With V trimmed by 6 bases and J by 10 bases, 14 bases remained unmatched. Germline CDR1 and CDR2: SNHLY and FYNNEI. This CDR3 has 14 amino acids. In DNA form, the CDR3 reads TGTGCCAGCAGCGAGGGACAGACATTCAGGGGAGCTTTCTTT. It translates to CASSEGQTFRGAFF.

The rearrangement uses TRBV21-1 and TRBJ1-5. TRBV21-1 counts as a pseudogene. The CDR3 contains 16 residues. The CDR3 bases are TGTGCCAGCAGCAAATTATTGGCGGGGTCCGGTCAGCCCCAGCATTTT. This sequence encodes CASSKLLAGSGQPQHF.

Only a few counts were recorded for this clone. J is TRBJ1-1 and V is TRBV5-1; D ambiguous. The germline V gene has CDR1 SGHRS and CDR2 YFSETQ. CDR3 length equals 14 residues. V lost 3 bases, J lost 0 bases, and 9 bases lay in between. The CDR3 DNA sequence: TGCGCCAGCAGCTCCGACAACATGAACACTGAAGCTTTCTTT. Protein sequence: CASSSDNMNTEAFF.

The chain uses TRBV7-8 and TRBJ2-1; D is perhaps TRBD1 (6 bases). This CDR3 spans 16 amino acids. Germline CDR1 and CDR2: SGHVS and FQNEAQ. Trimming pared 5 bases from V and 3 bases from J, leaving 17 bases between. Written as DNA, the CDR3 is TGTGCCAGCAGCCCCCTTCAGGGGATACTCTACAATGAGCAGTTCTTC. Protein: CASSPLQGILYNEQFF.

V usage is TRBV4-2 and J usage is TRBJ1-5; weak D call: TRBD1 (6 bases). The germline V gene has CDR1 LGHNA and CDR2 YNFKEQ. V lost 4 bases and J lost 3, with 10 bases in between. The length of the CDR3 is 14 residues. CDR3 sequence: CASSRGQTNQPQHF. The CDR3 bases are TGTGCCAGCAGCCGCGGACAGACCAATCAGCCCCAGCATTTT.

This chain connects TRBV6-6 to TRBJ1-6; 7 positions agree with TRBD1. CDR3 length equals 14 residues. CDR1 is MNHNY and CDR2 is SVGAGI in the germline V gene (reference sequence). The trim removed 6 bases at V and 5 bases at J, leaving 4 bases unmatched. DNA of the CDR3: TGTGCCAGCAGCCCACAGGGGAATAATTCACCCCTCCACTTT. Translating gives CASSPQGNNSPLHF.

This clone was detected a few times. The chain uses TRBV18 and TRBJ1-2, with a tentative D call TRBD1 (5 bases). Germline CDR1 KGHSH, CDR2 LQKENI. This CDR3 contains 16 residues. V was cut by 2 bases and J by 0 bases, with 13 bases left in between. The DNA of the CDR3 is TGTGCCAGCTCACCAGGTCGCAGGGCCCCTAACTATGGCTACACCTTC. The encoded protein is CASSPGRRAPNYGYTF.